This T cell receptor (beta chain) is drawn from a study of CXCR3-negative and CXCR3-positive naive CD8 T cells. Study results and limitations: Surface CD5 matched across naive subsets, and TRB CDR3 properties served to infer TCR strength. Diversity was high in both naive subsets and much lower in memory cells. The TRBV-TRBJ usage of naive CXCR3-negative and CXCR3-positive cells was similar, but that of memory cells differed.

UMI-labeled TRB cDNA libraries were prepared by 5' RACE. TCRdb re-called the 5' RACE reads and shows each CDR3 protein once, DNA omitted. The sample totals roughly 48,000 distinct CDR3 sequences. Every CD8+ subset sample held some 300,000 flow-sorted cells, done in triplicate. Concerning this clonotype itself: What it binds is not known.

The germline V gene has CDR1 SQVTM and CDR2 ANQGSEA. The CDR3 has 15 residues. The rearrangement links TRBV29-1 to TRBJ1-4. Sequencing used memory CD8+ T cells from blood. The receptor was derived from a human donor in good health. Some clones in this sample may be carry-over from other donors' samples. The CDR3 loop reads CSVVVGSKSNEKLFF.